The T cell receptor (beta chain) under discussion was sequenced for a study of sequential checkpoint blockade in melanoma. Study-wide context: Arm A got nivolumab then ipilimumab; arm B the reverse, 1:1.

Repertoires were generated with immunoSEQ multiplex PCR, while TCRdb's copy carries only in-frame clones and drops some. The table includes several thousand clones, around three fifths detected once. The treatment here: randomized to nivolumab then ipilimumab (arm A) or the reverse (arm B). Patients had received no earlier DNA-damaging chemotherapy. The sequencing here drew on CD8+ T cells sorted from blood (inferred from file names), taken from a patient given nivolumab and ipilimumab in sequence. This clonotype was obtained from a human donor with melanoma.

This chain's CDR3 is CASSYRGQPQHF. As DNA, the CDR3 is TGTGCCAGCAGCTACAGGGGGCAGCCCCAGCATTTT. This sequence joins TRBV28 and TRBJ1-5; 8 nucleotides agree with TRBD1. V was pared by 6 bases and J by 7 bases, with 2 bases of the junction left unmatched. Germline lookup yields CDR1 MDHEN and CDR2 SYDVKM. The CDR3 covers 12 residues.